This T cell receptor beta chain was captured by sequencing in a study of lymphopenia after photon versus proton radiotherapy. Generated by immunoSEQ multiplex PCR, the TCRdb table keeps only in-frame clones and is missing some. The profile covers more than 45,000 clones, with roughly 83% appearing a single time and approximately 2% taken by the ten largest. Study results and caveats: Larger post-nadir TCR diversity loss correlated inversely with survival in deceased patients. Relative stability marked proton patients; photon patients lost diversity and naive cells. Post-nadir diversity loss with photons came from oligoclonal expansion, particularly CD8+ Temra cells.

Remarks on this clone: Its antigen is unknown.

J gave up 1 base and V 1 base, and 2 bases lay outside the gene matches. Germline-derived CDR1 and CDR2 are LNHNV and YYDKDF (reference sequence). The CDR3 totals 15 residues. Material: peripheral blood, obtained from a patient treated with proton-based radiotherapy. The chain has TRBV15 and TRBJ2-7; 9 bases match TRBD2. This TCR was sampled from a man aged 55 to 70 with pancreatic cancer. CDR3 sequence reads: CATSRALAGSYEQYF. CDR3 DNA sequence: TGTGCCACCAGCAGAGCCCTAGCGGGATCCTACGAGCAGTACTTC.